The 8 T cell receptor beta chains below come from one sample, sequenced in a study of blood T cell repertoires in COVID-19. The data were produced by immunoSEQ multiplex PCR, yet TCRdb's version contains in-frame clones alone and is incomplete. The data show about 240,000 clones, with approximately 86% seen just once and around 5.5% held by the top ten. The material sequenced was peripheral blood. The receptor source for this set is a human donor in a cohort sampled during active COVID-19.

V and J are TRBV28 and TRBJ2-7, with 8 bases identical to TRBD2. V shed 7 bases and J 0 bases; nucleotides not matched to a gene: 11. The germline CDR1 and CDR2 sequences are MDHEN and SYDVKM. This CDR3 has 16 residues. The CDR3 DNA reads as TGTGCCAGCACGAACGACTTTAGCGGGACCTCCTACGAGCAGTACTTC. This codes for CASTNDFSGTSYEQYF.

The chain joins TRBV19 to TRBJ1-5, with no clear D. V shed 5 bases and J shed 0 bases, with 8 bases lying between them. The CDR3 length is 14 residues. Germline CDR1 LNHDA, CDR2 SQIVND (reference sequence). Here the CDR3 DNA reads TGTGCCAGTAGTCCAGGACTTAGCAATCAGCCCCAGCATTTT. Its translation: CASSPGLSNQPQHF. Variable domain in full (rest from reference TRBV19 and TRBJ1-5): DGGITQSPKYLFRKEGQNVTLSCEQNLNHDAMYWYRQDPGQGLRLIYYSQIVNDFQKGDIAEGYSVSREKKESFPLTVTSAQKNPTAFYLCASSPGLSNQPQHFGDGTRLSIL.

This clone was recorded once. V and J are TRBV5-1 and TRBJ2-1; D may be TRBD2 (6 bases). The CDR3 sequence is 15 residues long. Germline V gives CDR1 SGHRS, CDR2 YFSETQ. V dropped 0 bases and J dropped 1 base, with 8 bases sitting between them. In DNA, the CDR3 is TGCGCCAGCAGCTTGGATGGGGGGTCCTACAATGAGCAGTTCTTC. Protein product: CASSLDGGSYNEQFF.

Ten or more counts support this clone. CDR3 residues: CASSYRVIDTEAFF. CDR3 sequence (DNA): TGTGCCAGCAGCTACAGGGTTATCGACACTGAAGCTTTCTTT. V gene TRBV7-2 combines with J gene TRBJ1-1; D might be TRBD1 (6 bases). The germline V and J ends were trimmed by 4 bases and 3 bases, with 12 bases remaining between them. The CDR3 length is 14 residues. CDR1 is SGHTA and CDR2 is FQGNSA in the germline V gene.

The V call is TRBV30, the J call TRBJ2-7, with 9 bases matching TRBD1. The CDR3 runs 15 residues. Trimming removed 3 bases from V and 4 bases from J; junction bases left unmatched: 10. Germline V CDR1 and CDR2: GTSNPN, SVGIG (reference sequence). For the CDR3, the DNA is TGTGCCTGGAGGCCCCGGGGACAGGGATCTTACGAGCAGTACTTC. Translation gives CAWRPRGQGSYEQYF.

This clone was seen a handful of times. CDR3 amino acids: CASSQGTRTYNEQFF. Written as DNA, the CDR3 is TGTGCCAGCTCCCAGGGGACCCGCACCTACAATGAGCAGTTCTTC. This chain links TRBV18 with TRBJ2-1; D possibly corresponds to TRBD1 (6 bases). Trimming took 6 bases from V and 2 from J, leaving 14 bases between them. The germline CDR1 and CDR2 sequences are KGHSH and LQKENI. The CDR3 is 15 amino acids. Using reference TRBV18 and TRBJ2-1 for the parts outside the CDR3, the full variable domain is NAGVMQNPRHLVRRRGQEARLRCSPMKGHSHVYWYRQLPEEGLKFMVYLQKENIIDESGMPKERFSAEFPKEGPSILRIQQVVRGDSAAYFCASSQGTRTYNEQFFGPGTRLTVL.

This chain joins TRBV11-2 and TRBJ2-2; 15 bases are shared with TRBD2. V was pared by 5 bases and J by 7 bases, with 5 bases of the junction left unmatched. Germline V gene data show CDR1 as SGHAT and CDR2 as FQNNGV. The CDR3 has 16 amino acids. CDR3 in DNA: TGTGCCAGCAGCCTTGGACTAGCGGGAGGGATCGGGGAGCTGTTTTTT. Amino acid sequence: CASSLGLAGGIGELFF.

This clone was seen once. CDR3 nucleotide sequence: TGTGCCTCCCAGGGTCCGGTGAACACTGAAGCTTTCTTT. Protein: CASQGPVNTEAFF. This sequence joins TRBV6-6 and TRBJ1-1, with D possibly TRBD1 on 5 matching bases. CDR1 MNHNY and CDR2 SVGAGI come from the germline V gene (reference sequence). The CDR3 runs to 13 residues. Trimming took 11 bases from V and 0 from J, leaving 13 bases between them.